This T cell receptor (beta chain) was found in a study of blood T cell repertoires in COVID-19 (TCRdb year 2020). As for the study more broadly: Samples from collaborators originated in the United States, Italy and Spain and spanned both the acute and convalescent phases of COVID-19. Where available, HLA class I and class II types were taken from metadata supplied by the sample provider and were not determined by assay-based typing. Samples came from the ongoing ImmuneRACE study (first 160 participants) plus 1,254 subjects from 6 global collaborators. Deeply sampled blood TCRbeta repertoires from subjects exposed to, actively infected with, or recovered from COVID-19 were included in the dataset. A freely available public database, intended as a resource for researchers studying the immune response to SARS-CoV-2, is where the repertoires were released. Sample metadata almost always included a de-identified subject ID, COVID-19 status, age in years and sex. The prospective study material was composed of cDNA or gDNA derived from T cells, B-cell-depleted T cells, or PBMCs. The investigation overall reported the following: Clinical and demographic metadata were provided uncurated, with the amount varying by source and participant.

Based on the germline V gene, the CDR1 and CDR2 sequences are SNHLY and FYNNEI. V drops 1 base and J drops 1 base, leaving 10 bases in between. The CDR3 holds 15 amino acids from the cysteine to the phenylalanine. The only DNA kept is the CDR3, 45 bases in frame from the first base. TCRbeta CDR3 regions were amplified from genomic DNA by means of the immunoSEQ Assay, a bias-controlled multiplex PCR. Turning to the authors' computational methods: Nucleated cell counts per sample were estimated from amplification of reference gene primers within the assay. To quantify the absolute abundance of each unique TCRbeta CDR3 rearrangement, sequence reads were collapsed and filtered. For each sample, productive Simpson clonality was calculated by taking the square root of Simpson's diversity index across productive rearrangements. TCRdb's version of the immuneACCESS table is confined to in-frame rearrangements and falls short of the full clone set. An unresolved V gene accounts for under half of the shortfall where checked; the remainder is of unknown origin. V and J calls plus clone size are reproduced from that table; the DNA served to infer D and trimming. In this sample the table shows 250,000 or so clones, roughly 81% of which occur a single time. The ten largest clones take up 4% to 4.5% of the sample.

Each collaborating institution followed its own protocols to collect whole blood in K2EDTA tubes. Collaborator samples were shipped for TCRbeta analysis as frozen whole blood, isolated PBMCs, or DNA extracted from either sample type. A note on this clone: No antigen is known for it. Per-base qualities were not stored, and no clone one base away is much larger.

The clonotype originates from a man in his fifties or sixties with acute or convalescent COVID-19. Specimen: peripheral blood. This sequence uses TRBV2 and TRBJ2-5; the D gene assignment is ambiguous. The bases are TGTGCCAGCAGTGAAGTTTTAGTCACCCAAGAGACCCAGTACTTC. This sequence encodes CASSEVLVTQETQYF.